Sequencing of this T cell receptor beta chain was carried out in a study of identical twins. TCRdb redid the calling of the 5' RACE reads with MiXCR, one entry per CDR3 protein. The repertoire holds 500,000 or so distinct CDR3 sequences, approximately 15% seen once, with approximately 1% in the top ten. The CDR3 covers 13 residues. The V end lost 1 base, the J end lost 7 bases, and 10 bases lay between the germline ends. The germline gives CDR1 SEHNR, CDR2 FQNEAQ (reference sequence). Study outcomes and limitations: An excess of low generation probability was shown by twin-shared out-of-frame alpha sequences.

As to this clonotype: Its antigen is unknown.

This sample also belongs to another study, concerning yellow fever vaccine responses in identical twins.

The chain is built from TRBV7-9 and TRBJ2-5; D gene unclear. Sequenced: CD4+ T cells sorted from blood. The TCR sequence derives from a woman aged 18 to 35 in good health. The CDR3 sequence: CASSLEPHGTQYF. CDR3 DNA sequence: TGTGCCAGCAGCTTAGAACCTCATGGGACCCAGTACTTC.